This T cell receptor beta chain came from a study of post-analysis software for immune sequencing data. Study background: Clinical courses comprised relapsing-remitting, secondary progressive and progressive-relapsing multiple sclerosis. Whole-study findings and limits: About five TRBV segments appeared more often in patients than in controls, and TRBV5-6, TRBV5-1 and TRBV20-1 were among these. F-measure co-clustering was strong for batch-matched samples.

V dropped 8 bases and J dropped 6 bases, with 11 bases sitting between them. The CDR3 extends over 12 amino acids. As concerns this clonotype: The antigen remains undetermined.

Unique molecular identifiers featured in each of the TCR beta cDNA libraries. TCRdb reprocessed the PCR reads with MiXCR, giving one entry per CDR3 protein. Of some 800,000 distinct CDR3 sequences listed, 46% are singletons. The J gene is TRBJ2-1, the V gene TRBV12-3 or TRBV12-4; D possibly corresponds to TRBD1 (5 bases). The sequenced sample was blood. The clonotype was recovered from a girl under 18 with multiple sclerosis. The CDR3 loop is CASGASANEQFF. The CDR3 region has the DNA TGTGCCAGCGGGGCCTCGGCCAATGAGCAGTTCTTC.